These T cell receptor beta chains were read from a single sample in a study of blood T cell repertoires in COVID-19. Repertoires were generated with immunoSEQ multiplex PCR, while TCRdb's copy carries only in-frame clones and drops some. Among about 52,000 clones, around 90% were seen once, and the ten largest hold around 3%. The sequenced sample was peripheral blood. The receptors stem from a human donor in a cohort sampled during active COVID-19. Each CDR3 is given with its conserved first and last residue. Each record gives: clone size, V gene, D gene, J gene, CDR3 protein, CDR3 DNA. A D gene is named only where the DNA matches it firmly. Expanded clones are given a class, and other clones once, few, many or no size at all.

size: once; V: TRBV4-1; D: NA; J: TRBJ1-1; CDR3: CASSLDRFGNTEAFF; DNA: TGCGCCAGCAGCCTTGACAGGTTTGGGAACACTGAAGCTTTCTTT
size: NA; V: TRBV20-1; D: NA; J: TRBJ1-1; CDR3: CSARAPGQLNTEAFF; DNA: TGCAGTGCTCGTGCGCCCGGACAGCTGAACACTGAAGCTTTCTTT
size: NA; V: TRBV6-5; D: NA; J: TRBJ2-3; CDR3: CASRISGTDTQYF; DNA: TGTGCCAGCCGGATTAGCGGCACAGATACGCAGTATTTT
size: NA; V: TRBV11-2; D: NA; J: TRBJ2-3; CDR3: CASSLARGRSTDTQYF; DNA: TGTGCCAGCAGCTTAGCGAGAGGGCGGAGCACAGATACGCAGTATTTT
size: NA; V: TRBV28; D: TRBD1; J: TRBJ1-4; CDR3: CASSLTGTNEKLFF; DNA: TGTGCCAGCAGTTTGACAGGGACTAATGAAAAACTGTTTTTT
size: NA; V: TRBV6-4; D: TRBD1; J: TRBJ2-1; CDR3: CASSEPRTGGSNNEQFF; DNA: TGTGCCAGCAGTGAGCCTCGGACAGGGGGATCTAACAATGAGCAGTTCTTC
size: once; V: TRBV5-6; D: NA; J: TRBJ2-7; CDR3: CASSIGTETYEQYF; DNA: TGTGCCAGCAGCATCGGGACTGAGACCTACGAGCAGTACTTC
size: once; V: TRBV10-2; D: TRBD1; J: TRBJ2-7; CDR3: CASRRTGYEQYF; DNA: TGCGCCAGCAGGAGGACAGGCTACGAGCAGTACTTC
size: NA; V: TRBV29-1; D: NA; J: TRBJ2-5; CDR3: CSVGGGSETQYF; DNA: TGCAGCGTTGGGGGGGGCTCAGAGACCCAGTACTTC
size: few; V: TRBV4-1; D: TRBD1; J: TRBJ1-5; CDR3: CASSRWDRGRRQPQHF; DNA: TGCGCCAGCAGCCGATGGGACAGGGGAAGACGGCAGCCCCAGCATTTT
size: NA; V: TRBV24-1; D: TRBD1; J: TRBJ2-1; CDR3: CATSDRDRVRGNEQFF; DNA: TGTGCCACCAGTGACCGGGACAGGGTCAGAGGCAATGAGCAGTTCTTC
size: NA; V: TRBV28; D: NA; J: TRBJ1-2; CDR3: CAGGSPFRGYYGYTF; DNA: TGTGCCGGCGGGAGCCCCTTTCGGGGATACTATGGCTACACCTTC
size: once; V: TRBV29-1; D: TRBD1; J: TRBJ2-1; CDR3: CSVQLRQGVYNEQFF; DNA: TGCAGCGTTCAATTAAGACAGGGGGTATACAATGAGCAGTTCTTC
size: NA; V: TRBV27; D: TRBD1; J: TRBJ2-7; CDR3: CGTGEVYEQYF; DNA: TGTGGGACAGGAGAAGTTTACGAGCAGTACTTC
size: NA; V: TRBV6-6; D: TRBD2; J: TRBJ2-7; CDR3: CASAGASGTTPYF; DNA: TGTGCCAGCGCAGGGGCTAGCGGGACCACCCCGTACTTC
size: once; V: TRBV7-8; D: TRBD1; J: TRBJ2-4; CDR3: CASSLKRTGGGNIQYF; DNA: TGTGCCAGCAGCTTAAAGAGGACAGGGGGTGGAAACATTCAGTACTTC
size: NA; V: TRBV6-5; D: NA; J: TRBJ2-4; CDR3: CASSYSGRTKNIQYF; DNA: TGTGCCAGCAGTTACTCGGGCAGAACCAAAAACATTCAGTACTTC
size: NA; V: TRBV6-4; D: NA; J: TRBJ2-3; CDR3: CATSGSTDTQYF; DNA: TGTGCCACCTCAGGGAGCACAGATACGCAGTATTTT
size: NA; V: TRBV19; D: NA; J: TRBJ2-1; CDR3: CASSNPAGSKNEQFF; DNA: TGTGCCAGTAGTAACCCGGCGGGATCCAAAAATGAGCAGTTCTTC
size: NA; V: TRBV2; D: NA; J: TRBJ1-1; CDR3: CASSEEHNTEAFF; DNA: TGTGCCAGCAGTGAAGAGCATAACACTGAAGCTTTCTTT
size: NA; V: TRBV9; D: TRBD2; J: TRBJ2-7; CDR3: CASSVGTSKYEQYF; DNA: TGTGCCAGCAGCGTAGGGACTAGCAAGTACGAGCAGTACTTC
size: NA; V: TRBV3-1/TRBV3-2; D: NA; J: TRBJ2-1; CDR3: CASSLIGGNEQFF; DNA: TGTGCCAGCAGCCTCATCGGGGGCAATGAGCAGTTCTTC
size: NA; V: TRBV27; D: NA; J: TRBJ2-3; CDR3: CASSLGAKATDTQYF; DNA: TGTGCCAGCAGTTTAGGAGCAAAAGCCACAGATACGCAGTATTTT
size: NA; V: TRBV6-1; D: NA; J: TRBJ1-1; CDR3: CASSESQAVTEAFF; DNA: TGTGCCAGCAGTGAAAGCCAAGCCGTGACTGAAGCTTTCTTT
size: NA; V: TRBV10-3; D: NA; J: TRBJ1-4; CDR3: CAISVGGEKLFF; DNA: TGTGCCATCAGTGTGGGGGGAGAAAAACTGTTTTTT
size: NA; V: TRBV4-1; D: TRBD1; J: TRBJ1-1; CDR3: CASSQDRVSVTEAFF; DNA: TGCGCCAGCAGCCAGGACAGGGTCTCAGTCACTGAAGCTTTCTTT
size: NA; V: TRBV6-5; D: NA; J: TRBJ2-7; CDR3: CASSPQGDVYEQYF; DNA: TGTGCCAGCAGTCCGCAGGGTGACGTCTACGAGCAGTACTTC
size: NA; V: TRBV18; D: TRBD2; J: TRBJ2-1; CDR3: CASSPPGGMAHNEQFF; DNA: TGTGCCAGCTCACCACCGGGAGGGATGGCCCACAATGAGCAGTTCTTC
size: NA; V: TRBV5-4; D: TRBD1; J: TRBJ2-3; CDR3: CASSPEGQGKTDTQYF; DNA: TGTGCCAGCAGCCCCGAGGGACAGGGGAAAACAGATACGCAGTATTTT
size: NA; V: TRBV12-3/TRBV12-4; D: NA; J: TRBJ1-1; CDR3: CASSLRVNTEAFF; DNA: TGTGCCAGCAGTTTACGGGTGAACACTGAAGCTTTCTTT
size: NA; V: TRBV5-4; D: NA; J: TRBJ1-3; CDR3: CASTREGHSGNTIYF; DNA: TGTGCCAGCACTCGGGAGGGACACTCTGGAAACACCATATATTTT
size: NA; V: TRBV15; D: TRBD2; J: TRBJ2-7; CDR3: CATSRASIGLADEQYF; DNA: TGTGCCACCAGCAGAGCCTCGATCGGACTAGCTGACGAGCAGTACTTC
size: NA; V: TRBV6-2/TRBV6-3; D: NA; J: TRBJ2-1; CDR3: CASSKGHDNEQFF; DNA: TGTGCCAGCAGCAAAGGACACGACAATGAGCAGTTCTTC
size: NA; V: TRBV19; D: TRBD2; J: TRBJ2-3; CDR3: CATSISGGSTDTQYF; DNA: TGTGCAACTAGTATATCCGGCGGGAGTACAGATACGCAGTATTTT
size: NA; V: TRBV19; D: TRBD1; J: TRBJ1-2; CDR3: CASSFTMIGTGASPYGYTF; DNA: TGTGCCAGTAGCTTCACGATGATCGGGACAGGAGCCTCTCCCTATGGCTACACCTTC
size: NA; V: TRBV5-1; D: TRBD2; J: TRBJ2-5; CDR3: CASRLSGTSTPETQYF; DNA: TGCGCCAGCAGGCTTTCCGGGACTAGCACCCCAGAGACCCAGTACTTC
size: NA; V: TRBV3-1/TRBV3-2; D: NA; J: TRBJ1-2; CDR3: CASSPVGGKNYGYTF; DNA: TGTGCCAGCAGCCCCGTTGGGGGCAAGAACTATGGCTACACCTTC
size: NA; V: TRBV19; D: NA; J: TRBJ1-1; CDR3: CASTWAFDTEAFF; DNA: TGTGCCAGTACTTGGGCCTTCGACACTGAAGCTTTCTTT
size: NA; V: TRBV5-6; D: NA; J: TRBJ2-7; CDR3: CASSAVVGEQYF; DNA: TGTGCCAGCAGCGCCGTAGTTGGCGAGCAGTACTTC